The source of this T cell receptor beta chain is a study of long-term antiretroviral therapy in people with HIV. Study observations and caveats: Control repertoires displayed wider CDR3 length ranges than the HIV repertoires.

Version v3.0 of the immunoSEQ assay ran at survey level. Assay: immunoSEQ multiplex PCR; the TCRdb copy retains only in-frame clones and omits some. The profile shows under 15,000 clones, around 89% of them singletons. CDR3 length: 11 residues. Germline CDR1 SGHNT, CDR2 YENEEA. Trimming shortened V by 4 bases and J by 2 bases, and 1 base separated the two germline ends. Per donor, at least one pre-ART and at least two post-ART PBMC samples were obtained. Details on this clone: Its antigen remains unknown.

Material: unsorted PBMCs, obtained 2.1 years after starting antiretroviral therapy. The J gene is TRBJ2-3, the V gene TRBV11-3; D call uncertain. This TCR was recovered from a woman between 35 and 50 years old with HIV. The CDR3 loop reads CASSSTDTQYF. As DNA, the CDR3 is TGTGCCAGCAGCTCCACAGATACGCAGTATTTT.